One sample yielded the 23 T cell receptor beta chains listed below, sequenced in a study of T cell responses to AZD1222 COVID-19 vaccine. Assay used: immunoSEQ multiplex PCR; TCRdb lists only in-frame clones, some missing. The repertoire holds 110,000 or so clones, with about 90% as singletons. The sample was peripheral blood, taken on day 0 of AZD1222 vaccination. Source of these receptors: an adult in good health.

This chain uses TRBV27 with TRBJ2-7; 7 bases line up with TRBD2. V lost 10 bases, J lost 1 base, and 10 bases stayed unmatched. The CDR3 consists of 14 residues. In germline, CDR1 is MNHEY, CDR2 SMNVEV (reference sequence). The chain's CDR3 is CATTLTSASYEQYF. The CDR3 DNA reads as TGTGCCACCACCCTCACTAGCGCTTCCTACGAGCAGTACTTC.

The chain is built from TRBV2 and TRBJ2-7, with TRBD1 identical over 8 bases. The CDR3 is made up of 15 amino acids. In germline, CDR1 is SNHLY, CDR2 FYNNEI. The junction had 12 bases not matched to a gene; V was cut back by 4 bases and J by 7 bases. The CDR3 region is CASSGPGQAWREQYF. CDR3 bases: TGTGCCAGCAGTGGGCCGGGACAGGCGTGGAGGGAGCAGTACTTC.

The J gene is TRBJ1-5, the V gene TRBV19; the D gene is possibly TRBD1 (5 bases). Germline V CDR1 and CDR2: LNHDA, SQIVND (reference sequence). The ends were cut back, 6 bases at V and 7 bases at J, with 13 bases in the middle. The CDR3 contains 13 residues. The CDR3 reads CASSGGGGQPQHF. CDR3 DNA: TGTGCCAGTAGCGGCGGGGGAGGCCAGCCCCAGCATTTT.

The V call is TRBV28, the J call TRBJ1-3; D gene uncertain. CDR3 length: 15 residues. Looked up from germline, CDR1 is MDHEN and CDR2 is SYDVKM. V shed 2 bases and J shed 4 bases, with 12 bases lying between them. CDR3 protein: CASSLRSFKGNTIYF. As DNA, the CDR3 is TGTGCCAGCAGTTTACGTTCGTTTAAGGGAAACACCATATATTTT.

The chain carries TRBV19 and TRBJ2-7; 10 bases are shared with TRBD1. CDR3 length equals 17 residues. The V gene's germline CDR1 is LNHDA and CDR2 SQIVND (reference sequence). Trimming took 1 base from V and 3 from J; bases not matched to a gene: 9. The CDR3 DNA reads TGTGCCAGTAGTATAGGAGGGGGGACAGGGGAATTCTACGAGCAGTACTTC. Its translation: CASSIGGGTGEFYEQYF.

The chain recombines TRBV2 with TRBJ2-7; 11 bases fit TRBD1. The CDR3 has 13 amino acids. CDR1 SNHLY and CDR2 FYNNEI come from the germline V gene. Trimming took 6 bases from V and 4 from J; bases not matched to a gene: 2. CDR3 coding DNA: TGTGCCAGCAGGGGGACAGGGGGGTACGAGCAGTACTTC. This translates into CASRGTGGYEQYF.

The gene calls are TRBV18 and TRBJ2-2; possible D gene TRBD1, 5 bases. The germline CDR1 and CDR2 sequences are KGHSH and LQKENI. Trimming stripped 3 bases from V and 7 bases from J, with 15 bases between. CDR3 length equals 15 residues. The CDR3 loop is CASSPVLQGGGELFF. As DNA, the CDR3 is TGTGCCAGCTCACCTGTGCTTCAGGGTGGCGGGGAGCTGTTTTTT.

V gene TRBV13 combines with J gene TRBJ1-3; unclear D gene. The germline V and J ends were trimmed by 2 bases and 6 bases, with 8 bases remaining between them. This CDR3 region has 13 residues. Germline V gives CDR1 PRHDT, CDR2 FYEKMQ (reference sequence). CDR3 loop: CASSLSRSNTIYF. CDR3 coding DNA: TGTGCCAGCAGCTTATCCCGCTCAAACACCATATATTTT.

V usage is TRBV6-5 and J usage is TRBJ1-2; D call uncertain. CDR1 MNHEY and CDR2 SVGAGI come from the germline V gene. Trimming shortened V by 6 bases and J by 6 bases, and 17 bases separated the two germline ends. This CDR3 has 14 amino acids. The CDR3 sequence: CASRRAGKEDGYTF. The DNA for the CDR3 is TGTGCCAGCAGACGAGCCGGGAAAGAGGATGGCTACACCTTC.

This chain uses TRBV3-1 (or the pseudogene TRBV3-2) with TRBJ2-2; the match to TRBD2 covers 9 bases. The CDR3 has 17 residues. Germline-derived CDR1 and CDR2 are LGHDT and YNNKEL (reference sequence). V lost 0 bases to trimming and J lost 3 bases; unmatched junction nucleotides: 5. Here the CDR3 DNA reads TGTGCCAGCAGCCAAGATGGCCTAGCGGGGCACACCGGGGAGCTGTTTTTT. It encodes CASSQDGLAGHTGELFF.

This chain joins TRBV18 and TRBJ1-1; D not certain. Trimming pared 1 base from V and 3 bases from J, leaving 12 bases between. This CDR3 has 15 amino acids. Germline CDR1 reads KGHSH; CDR2 reads LQKENI. The CDR3 here is CASSPRQGRDTEAFF. CDR3 nucleotide sequence: TGTGCCAGCTCACCACGACAAGGAAGGGACACTGAAGCTTTCTTT. The full variable domain, its missing parts supplied by reference TRBV18 and TRBJ1-1, is NAGVMQNPRHLVRRRGQEARLRCSPMKGHSHVYWYRQLPEEGLKFMVYLQKENIIDESGMPKERFSAEFPKEGPSILRIQQVVRGDSAAYFCASSPRQGRDTEAFFGQGTRLTVV.

The chain employs TRBV6-6 and TRBJ1-2; D perhaps matches TRBD1 (6 bases). The V end was cut by 8 bases, the J end by 1 base, with 14 bases between. The CDR3 covers 14 residues. CDR1 MNHNY and CDR2 SVGAGI come from the germline V gene (reference sequence). DNA for the CDR3: TGTGCCAGCGGGAACAGGGAAGATAACTATGGCTACACCTTC. This translates into CASGNREDNYGYTF.

The CDR3 loop is CATPRGPEAFF. The DNA for the CDR3 is TGTGCCACCCCCCGAGGGCCTGAAGCTTTCTTT. This chain uses TRBV27 with TRBJ1-1; D is unclear. The CDR3 has 11 residues. Germline V gene sequence: CDR1 MNHEY, CDR2 SMNVEV (reference sequence). Trimming cost V 10 bases and J 6 bases, with 12 bases left between them.

The chain uses TRBV28 and TRBJ2-7; no reliable D call. Looked up from germline, CDR1 is MDHEN and CDR2 is SYDVKM. The CDR3 consists of 14 residues. V lost 1 base and J 2 bases, leaving 9 bases between the germline ends. Here the CDR3 DNA reads TGTGCCAGCAGTTTATACTACAGACCCTACGAGCAGTACTTC. As protein: CASSLYYRPYEQYF.

The V call is TRBV6-5, the J call TRBJ1-1; a possible D gene is TRBD1 (6 bases). The CDR3 has 14 residues. V lost 8 bases to trimming and J lost 1 base, with 14 bases between them. Germline V gene lookup returns CDR1 MNHEY and CDR2 SVGAGI. This chain's CDR3 is CASVSSTGNTEAFF. The CDR3 nucleotides read TGTGCCAGCGTATCCTCGACAGGGAACACTGAAGCTTTCTTT.

This rearrangement joins TRBV5-6 to TRBJ2-5; tentative D call: TRBD2 (5 bases). The CDR3 has 11 residues. Germline loops: CDR1 SGHDT, CDR2 YYEEEE. The ends were cut back, 2 bases at V and 10 bases at J, with 9 bases in the middle. The CDR3 is CASSFTGVQYF. The DNA for the CDR3 is TGTGCCAGCAGCTTCACCGGGGTCCAGTACTTC.

The J gene is TRBJ2-1, the V gene TRBV14, with no clear D. From germline, CDR1 is SGHDN and CDR2 FVKESK. There are 13 residues in the CDR3. Trimming stripped 4 bases from V and 4 bases from J, with 8 bases between. The CDR3 is CASSPELYNEQFF. For the CDR3, the DNA is TGTGCCAGCAGCCCCGAATTGTACAATGAGCAGTTCTTC. The variable domain in full, with the rest retrieved from reference TRBV14 and TRBJ2-1, is EAGVTQFPSHSVIEKGQTVTLRCDPISGHDNLYWYRRVMGKEIKFLLHFVKESKQDESGMPNNRFLAERTGGTYSTLKVQPAELEDSGVYFCASSPELYNEQFFGPGTRLTVL.

This chain uses TRBV24-1 with TRBJ2-3; either TRBD1 or TRBD2 may supply D (5 bases each). CDR3 length: 15 residues. V lost 5 bases and J 1 base, leaving 12 bases between the germline ends. Germline V gene sequence: CDR1 KGHDR, CDR2 SFDVKD. In nucleotides, the CDR3 is TGTGCCACCAGTGGGTGGGACCCAGGCACAGATACGCAGTATTTT. Its protein is CATSGWDPGTDTQYF.

This clone showed up just once. V is TRBV19 and J is TRBJ1-2, with no clear D. Germline-derived CDR1 and CDR2 are LNHDA and SQIVND (reference sequence). Trimming cost V 7 bases and J 0 bases, with 12 bases left between them. The CDR3 has 14 residues. The CDR3 nucleotides read TGTGCCAGTACCCTAGGATGGGCTAACTATGGCTACACCTTC. It translates to CASTLGWANYGYTF.

The rearrangement links TRBV28 to TRBJ1-1; no firm D call. Germline assignment: CDR1 MDHEN and CDR2 SYDVKM. V shed 3 bases and J shed 8 bases, with 13 bases lying between them. The CDR3 covers 13 residues. CDR3 residues: CASSFPSPPEAFF. The CDR3 nucleotides read TGTGCCAGCAGTTTTCCCAGCCCGCCAGAAGCTTTCTTT.

The rearrangement links TRBV29-1 to TRBJ2-2; TRBD2 matches 7 bases. Trimming at V came to 3 bases and at J to 0 bases, leaving 1 base not matched to a gene. The CDR3 runs 14 residues. The germline gives CDR1 SQVTM, CDR2 ANQGSEA. CDR3 in amino acids: CSVEGGSNTGELFF. The CDR3 bases are TGCAGCGTTGAGGGGGGGTCGAACACCGGGGAGCTGTTTTTT.

This clone was recorded once. The chain has TRBV6-1 and TRBJ2-1; weak D call: TRBD1 (5 bases). The CDR3 spans 14 residues. Trimming cost V 3 bases and J 0 bases, with 6 bases left between them. Germline-derived CDR1 and CDR2 are MNHNS and SASEGT. The DNA for the CDR3 is TGTGCCAGCAGTGATACAGGCTCCTACAATGAGCAGTTCTTC. Amino acids: CASSDTGSYNEQFF.

This clone was picked up a small number of times. The V and J genes are TRBV19 and TRBJ1-4, with D possibly being TRBD1 (5 bases). Trimming shortened V by 1 base and J by 7 bases, and 10 bases separated the two germline ends. Germline V gene data show CDR1 as LNHDA and CDR2 as SQIVND (reference sequence). The CDR3 covers 14 residues. The CDR3 DNA reads TGTGCCAGTAGTATAGGGGGGGATTCTGAAAAACTGTTTTTT. It yields the protein CASSIGGDSEKLFF. The variable domain in full, with the rest retrieved from reference TRBV19 and TRBJ1-4, is DGGITQSPKYLFRKEGQNVTLSCEQNLNHDAMYWYRQDPGQGLRLIYYSQIVNDFQKGDIAEGYSVSREKKESFPLTVTSAQKNPTAFYLCASSIGGDSEKLFFGSGTQLSVL.